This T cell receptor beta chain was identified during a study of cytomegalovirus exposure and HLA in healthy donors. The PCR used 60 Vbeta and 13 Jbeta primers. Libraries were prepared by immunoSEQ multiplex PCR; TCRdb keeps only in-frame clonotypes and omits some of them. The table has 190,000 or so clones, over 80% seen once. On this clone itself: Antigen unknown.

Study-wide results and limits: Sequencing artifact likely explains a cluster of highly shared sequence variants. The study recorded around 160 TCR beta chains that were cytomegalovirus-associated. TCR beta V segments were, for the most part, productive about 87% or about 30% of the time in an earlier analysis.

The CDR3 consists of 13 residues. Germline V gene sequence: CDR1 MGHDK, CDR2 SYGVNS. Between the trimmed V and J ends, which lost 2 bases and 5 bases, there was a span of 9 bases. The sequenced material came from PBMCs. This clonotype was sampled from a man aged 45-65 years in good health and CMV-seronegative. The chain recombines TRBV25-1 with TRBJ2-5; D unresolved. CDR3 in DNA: TGTGCCAGCAGTGAAAATTCGGTGGAGACCCAGTACTTC. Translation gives CASSENSVETQYF.